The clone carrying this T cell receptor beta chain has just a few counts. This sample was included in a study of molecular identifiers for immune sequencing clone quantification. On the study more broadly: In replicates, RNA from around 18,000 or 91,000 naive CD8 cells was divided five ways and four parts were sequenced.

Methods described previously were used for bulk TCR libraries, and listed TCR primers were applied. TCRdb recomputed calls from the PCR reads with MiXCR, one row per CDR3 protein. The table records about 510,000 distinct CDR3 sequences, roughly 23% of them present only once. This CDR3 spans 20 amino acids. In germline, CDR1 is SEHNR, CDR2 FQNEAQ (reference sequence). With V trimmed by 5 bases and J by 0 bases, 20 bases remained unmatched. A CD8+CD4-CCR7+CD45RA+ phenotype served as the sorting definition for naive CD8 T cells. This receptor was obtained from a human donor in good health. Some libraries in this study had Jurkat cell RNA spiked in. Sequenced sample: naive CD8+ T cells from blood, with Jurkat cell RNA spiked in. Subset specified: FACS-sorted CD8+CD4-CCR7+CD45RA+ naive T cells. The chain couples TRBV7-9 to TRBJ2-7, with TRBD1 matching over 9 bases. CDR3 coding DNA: TGTGCCAGCAGCCTCAACTCCGGGACAGGGCCCTTTCTAAGCTCCTACGAGCAGTACTTC. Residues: CASSLNSGTGPFLSSYEQYF.